The clone carrying this TCR beta chain was found a few times. The data were taken from a study of T-cell reconstitution after alpha-beta-depleted transplantation in children. V lost 7 bases and J 12 bases, leaving 15 bases between the germline ends. Germline lookup yields CDR1 MGHDK and CDR2 SYGVNS. CDR3 length equals 11 residues. Unique molecular identifiers were incorporated during preparation of the TCRbeta library. TCRdb re-derived calls from the PCR reads in MiXCR, one entry per CDR3 protein. The table records a few hundred thousand distinct CDR3 sequences, about an eighth of them present only once.

This rearrangement joins TRBV25-1 to TRBJ1-1; D remains unclear. Material: PBMCs, mostly from graft donor cells, obtained 360 days after TCRalphabeta/CD19-depleted stem cell transplant. The source is a male patient younger than 18 who had a stem cell transplant for acute myeloid leukemia, so the T cells may come from the graft donor. CDR3: CASIPAVKTFF. DNA for the CDR3: TGTGCCAGCATTCCCGCAGTGAAAACTTTCTTT.